The rows below give T cell receptor beta chains drawn from one sample of a study of tumour-infiltrating T cells in Burkitt lymphoma. Sequenced by immunoSEQ multiplex PCR; TCRdb stores in-frame clones only, minus some. Here the sample spans approximately 450 clones, about 90% being singletons. The specimen was tumor tissue. Receptors were obtained from a human donor with Burkitt lymphoma. The CDR3 runs from the conserved cysteine through the conserved F or W. Each record gives: CDR3 length, D gene, J gene, V gene, CDR3 protein, CDR3 DNA. The D gene is left open where the match is weak.

13 - TRBJ2-7 TRBV28 CASSLMDHYEQYF TGTGCCAGCAGCTTGATGGACCACTACGAGCAGTACTTC